The entry below gives a single T cell receptor (beta chain) sequence along with its context. The record originates from a study of shared clonotypes between healthy human individuals. Sequencing was performed with immunoSEQ multiplex PCR; in TCRdb, only in-frame clones are kept and a portion is missing. The table shows approximately 2.5 million clones, with approximately 90% occurring only once. The germline CDR1 and CDR2 sequences are GTSNPN and SVGIG (reference sequence). This CDR3 contains 11 residues. V lost 5 bases and J 5 bases, leaving 7 bases between the germline ends. The chain employs TRBV30 and TRBJ2-1; D call uncertain. The origin of this receptor is a man between 18 and 29 years old in good health. The sequenced sample was naive CD4+ T cells sorted from blood. Subset here: CD45RA+ positively selected. The CDR3 region has the DNA TGTGCCTGGGGCTCGGACAATGAGCAGTTCTTC. Protein sequence: CAWGSDNEQFF.